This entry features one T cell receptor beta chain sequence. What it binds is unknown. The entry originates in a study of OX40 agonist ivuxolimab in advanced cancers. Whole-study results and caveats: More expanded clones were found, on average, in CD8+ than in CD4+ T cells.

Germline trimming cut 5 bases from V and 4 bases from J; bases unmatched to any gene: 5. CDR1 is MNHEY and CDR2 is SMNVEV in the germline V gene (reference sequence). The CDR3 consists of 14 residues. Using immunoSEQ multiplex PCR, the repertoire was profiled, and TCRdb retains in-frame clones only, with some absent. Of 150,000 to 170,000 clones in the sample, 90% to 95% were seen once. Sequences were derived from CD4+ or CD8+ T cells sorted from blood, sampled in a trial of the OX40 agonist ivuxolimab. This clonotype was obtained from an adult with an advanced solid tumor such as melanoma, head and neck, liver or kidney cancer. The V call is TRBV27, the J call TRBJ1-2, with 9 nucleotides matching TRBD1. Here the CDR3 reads CASSRTGGIYGYTF. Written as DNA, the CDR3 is TGTGCCAGCAGTCGTACAGGGGGCATCTATGGCTACACCTTC.